The 13 T cell receptor beta chains presented below share a single source sample, sequenced in a study of cytomegalovirus exposure and HLA in healthy donors. The study ran its PCR with 60 Vbeta and 13 Jbeta primers. Here immunoSEQ multiplex PCR was the method, and the copy in TCRdb shows in-frame clones only, minus some. The data contain roughly 110,000 clones, 60% to 80% of them seen just once; the ten biggest clones take up 2.5%. Source material: PBMCs. The origin of the receptors is a man aged 35 to 55 in good health and CMV-seronegative.

V usage is TRBV11-2 and J usage is TRBJ2-7; 10 nucleotides line up with TRBD2. The CDR3 has 17 residues. Germline trimming cut 6 bases from V and 2 bases from J; bases unmatched to any gene: 13. Germline CDR1 is SGHAT and CDR2 is FQNNGV. CDR3 sequence: CASSPTLTSGRTYEQYF. In DNA, the CDR3 is TGTGCCAGCAGTCCCACCCTGACTAGCGGGCGGACCTACGAGCAGTACTTC.

In this sample, this clone turned up once. The chain couples TRBV10-3 to TRBJ1-2; D is possibly TRBD1 (5 bases). CDR3 length: 13 residues. Germline loops: CDR1 ENHRY, CDR2 SYGVKD. The V end lost 8 bases, the J end lost 0 bases, and 10 bases lay between the germline ends. DNA of the CDR3: TGTGCCATCGGGGCAGATTCTAACTATGGCTACACCTTC. Protein product: CAIGADSNYGYTF.

This chain joins TRBV7-8 and TRBJ1-5, with 8 nucleotides matching TRBD1. V lost 5 bases, J lost 0 bases, and 15 bases stayed unmatched. CDR1 and CDR2 (germline): SGHVS, FQNEAQ. There are 19 residues in the CDR3. CDR3: CASSRTYQGTGPSNQPQHF. DNA of the CDR3: TGTGCCAGCAGCCGCACCTATCAAGGGACAGGACCTAGCAATCAGCCCCAGCATTTT.

The CDR3 DNA follows: TGTGCCAGCAGCCCAGGACCGGCGGGGCCTAGGACAGATACGCAGTATTTT. This gives the protein CASSPGPAGPRTDTQYF. The chain links TRBV11-2 to TRBJ2-3, with D possibly TRBD2 on 6 matching bases. Trimming removed 5 bases from V and 3 bases from J, with 21 bases in between. The V gene's germline CDR1 is SGHAT and CDR2 FQNNGV. This CDR3 contains 17 residues.

The rearrangement uses TRBV6-6 and TRBJ2-2; tentatively, D is TRBD1 (6 bases). The germline V gene has CDR1 MNHNY and CDR2 SVGAGI (reference sequence). This CDR3 is built from 15 residues. Trimming cost V 5 bases and J 9 bases, with 19 bases left between them. The CDR3: CASSGYYGDTWELFF. In nucleotides, the CDR3 is TGTGCCAGCAGTGGATACTATGGGGACACGTGGGAGCTGTTTTTT.

The V and J genes are TRBV9 and TRBJ2-3; 12 bases fit TRBD2. The trim removed 4 bases at V and 4 bases at J, leaving 4 bases unmatched. The CDR3 covers 15 residues. In germline, CDR1 is SGDLS, CDR2 YYNGEE. The chain's CDR3 is CASSNPSGGADTQYF. The CDR3 DNA is TGTGCCAGCAGCAACCCTAGCGGGGGGGCAGATACGCAGTATTTT. The whole variable domain, remainder taken from reference TRBV9 and TRBJ2-3, is DSGVTQTPKHLITATGQRVTLRCSPRSGDLSVYWYQQSLDQGLQFLIQYYNGEERAKGNILERFSAQQFPDLHSELNLSSLELGDSALYFCASSNPSGGADTQYFGPGTRLTVL.

With respect to this clone: One junction end does not reproduce the germline sequence, and a read error may be involved. Other DNA sequences in the sample encode the same CDR3. The chain joins TRBV5-1 to TRBJ1-3; possible D gene TRBD1, 6 bases. CDR3 length: 17 residues. The V gene's germline CDR1 is SGHRS and CDR2 YFSETQ. For the CDR3, the DNA is TGCGCCAGCAGCTTACAGGGAGTCGGACTCTCTGGGAACACCATATATTTT. Amino acid sequence: CASSLQGVGLSGNTIYF.

The rearrangement links TRBV5-4 to TRBJ1-2; 7 nucleotides align to TRBD1. The germline CDR1 and CDR2 sequences are SGHNT and YYREEE (reference sequence). Losses at the gene ends were 4 bases for V and 2 bases for J; bases not matched to a gene: 5. The CDR3 consists of 14 residues. The CDR3 DNA is TGTGCCAGCAGCCTGTTGGACAGGAACTATGGCTACACCTTC. Its protein is CASSLLDRNYGYTF.

CDR3 region: CASSVVSGGWTDTQYF. CDR3 DNA: TGTGCCAGCAGCGTAGTCTCCGGGGGTTGGACAGATACGCAGTATTTT. The chain couples TRBV9 to TRBJ2-3; possible D gene TRBD2, 6 bases. V lost 0 bases and J lost 3, with 14 bases in between. Looked up from germline, CDR1 is SGDLS and CDR2 is YYNGEE. The CDR3 sequence is 16 residues long.

This clone was picked up one time. The chain is built from TRBV6-6 and TRBJ2-1; the match to TRBD2 covers 12 bases. This CDR3 is built from 13 residues. V lost 5 bases and J lost 8; bases outside the gene matches: 1. Per germline, CDR1 MNHNY and CDR2 SVGAGI (reference sequence). The CDR3 spells CASSLAGGDEQFF. As DNA, the CDR3 is TGTGCCAGCAGTCTAGCGGGGGGGGATGAGCAGTTCTTC.

The table lists this clone with a few counts. The chain recombines TRBV7-9 with TRBJ1-6; possible D gene TRBD1, 6 bases. Germline-derived CDR1 and CDR2 are SEHNR and FQNEAQ (reference sequence). This CDR3 contains 15 residues. The V and J ends lost 0 bases and 7 bases respectively, with 10 bases between them. The CDR3 coding sequence is TGTGCCAGCAGCTTAGCGCAGGGGCAGAATTCACCCCTCCACTTT. It is translated as CASSLAQGQNSPLHF.

The V gene is TRBV14, the J gene TRBJ2-1, with 7 bases that match TRBD1. This CDR3 spans 17 amino acids. CDR1 and CDR2 from the germline V gene are SGHDN and FVKESK. Unmatched junction bases numbered 12, after V lost 5 bases and J lost 2 bases. The CDR3 region has the DNA TGTGCCAGCAGCAAATCGACAAGACAGGGTACCTACAATGAGCAGTTCTTC. It is translated as CASSKSTRQGTYNEQFF. Filled out from reference TRBV14 and TRBJ2-1, the complete variable domain reads EAGVTQFPSHSVIEKGQTVTLRCDPISGHDNLYWYRRVMGKEIKFLLHFVKESKQDESGMPNNRFLAERTGGTYSTLKVQPAELEDSGVYFCASSKSTRQGTYNEQFFGPGTRLTVL.

This sequence joins TRBV7-8 and TRBJ1-5; the match to TRBD1 covers 7 bases. Germline assignment: CDR1 SGHVS and CDR2 FQNEAQ. This CDR3 region has 15 residues. V lost 5 bases and J lost 0; bases outside the gene matches: 4. Here the CDR3 DNA reads TGTGCCAGCAGCCGGACAGGAGGTAGCAATCAGCCCCAGCATTTT. This sequence encodes CASSRTGGSNQPQHF.